Each of the 27 T cell receptor beta chains below was sequenced from the same sample in a study of human T cells and chemical hapten exposure. MiXCR was run by TCRdb on the RACE reads, yielding one entry per CDR3 protein. Of 300,000 to 450,000 distinct CDR3 sequences listed, approximately 5% were seen once; the top ten hold 2.6%. Time point: pre-sensitization, week 0. Sample treatment: therapeutic diphenylcyclopropenone sensitization with weekly scalp DPC. Sample: whole blood, taken in connection with sensitization to the hapten diphenylcyclopropenone (DPC). Receptor source: a woman in her forties or fifties with alopecia areata. Some clones in this sample may be carry-over from other donors' samples.

This clonotype was seen repeatedly, ten times or more. The V call is TRBV6-1, the J call TRBJ2-1, with 8 bases matching TRBD2. CDR3 length equals 15 residues. J gave up 4 bases and V 8 bases, and 10 bases lay outside the gene matches. CDR1 and CDR2 (germline): MNHNS, SASEGT. The CDR3 nucleotides read TGTGCCAGCTACAGCGGGGGCAACATTTACAATGAGCAGTTCTTC. Translating gives CASYSGGNIYNEQFF.

This clonotype has ten or more counts. The genes are TRBV14 and TRBJ2-5; D uncertain. Trimming shortened V by 0 bases and J by 8 bases, and 7 bases separated the two germline ends. The CDR3 sequence is 12 residues long. Germline V gives CDR1 SGHDN, CDR2 FVKESK. In nucleotides, the CDR3 is TGTGCCAGCAGCCAAGAAGCGAGAACCCAGTACTTC. It specifies CASSQEARTQYF.

This clonotype was seen at least ten times. The rearrangement uses TRBV5-6 and TRBJ2-1; no clear D gene. CDR1 is SGHDT, CDR2 YYEEEE, per germline. This CDR3 has 14 amino acids. Trimming removed 1 base at V and 1 base at J, with 6 bases between. CDR3 amino acids: CASSLQPSYNEQFF. In DNA, the CDR3 is TGTGCCAGCAGCTTGCAGCCTTCCTACAATGAGCAGTTCTTC.

The chain joins TRBV10-3 to TRBJ1-2; possibly TRBD1 for D (5 bases). CDR1 is ENHRY and CDR2 is SYGVKD in the germline V gene. Trimming stripped 3 bases from V and 0 bases from J, with 11 bases between. CDR3 length: 15 residues. The CDR3 loop is CAISDQTVANYGYTF. Written as DNA, the CDR3 is TGTGCCATCAGTGATCAGACAGTAGCTAACTATGGCTACACCTTC.

This clonotype occurred many times. V gene TRBV7-8 combines with J gene TRBJ2-5, with 12 bases matching TRBD2. The trim removed 1 base at V and 4 bases at J, leaving 1 base unmatched. Germline-derived CDR1 and CDR2 are SGHVS and FQNEAQ. The CDR3 consists of 15 residues. DNA for the CDR3: TGTGCCAGCAGCTTAGAACTAGCGGGAGGAGAGACCCAGTACTTC. Its protein product is CASSLELAGGETQYF.

This clonotype was detected a few times. The DNA of the CDR3 is TGTGCCAGCAGCTTGGTGATCAGGTTATTGAACACTGAAGCTTTCTTT. Its translation: CASSLVIRLLNTEAFF. This sequence joins TRBV5-5 and TRBJ1-1, with D uncertain. V shed 0 bases and J shed 0 bases, with 12 bases lying between them. CDR3 length: 16 residues. Germline V CDR1 and CDR2: SGHKS, YYEKEE (reference sequence).

This clonotype appeared many times. V usage is TRBV20-1 and J usage is TRBJ2-7, with D perhaps TRBD1 (6 bases). The germline CDR1 and CDR2 sequences are DFQATT and SNEGSKA (reference sequence). Trimming took 2 bases from V and 6 from J, leaving 14 bases between them. The CDR3 spans 13 residues. The CDR3 DNA reads TGCAGTGCTAGAACCCCCAGGGGCGGCGAGCAGTACTTC. Translating it yields CSARTPRGGEQYF.

There are many counts of this clonotype. The V gene is TRBV12-3 or TRBV12-4, the J gene TRBJ2-2, with TRBD1 matching over 9 bases. V was pared by 8 bases and J by 5 bases, with 24 bases of the junction left unmatched. CDR3 length equals 20 residues. The CDR3, as DNA: TGTGCCAGCGTTGGGGAGGACTCCTTGTGGGGACAGGGACGAACCGGGGAGCTGTTTTTT. Protein product: CASVGEDSLWGQGRTGELFF.

This clonotype was found many times. The CDR3 DNA reads as TGCAGCTTCGCCGGGACTCACACCGGGGAGCTGTTTTTT. Residues: CSFAGTHTGELFF. This chain connects TRBV29-1 to TRBJ2-2; D perhaps matches TRBD2 (6 bases). The CDR3 sequence is 13 residues long. V shed 8 bases and J shed 3 bases, with 13 bases lying between them. The V gene's germline CDR1 is SQVTM and CDR2 ANQGSEA.

The V gene is TRBV4-1, the J gene TRBJ2-4; D remains unclear. The V end lost 0 bases, the J end lost 0 bases, and 9 bases lay between the germline ends. The CDR3 has 16 amino acids. Germline V gene lookup returns CDR1 MGHRA and CDR2 YSYEKL. The CDR3 sequence is CASSQDLMIAKNIQYF. CDR3 nucleotides: TGCGCCAGCAGCCAAGATCTGATGATAGCCAAAAACATTCAGTACTTC.

This clonotype was recorded at least ten times. This rearrangement joins TRBV28 to TRBJ1-1; tentatively, D is TRBD1 (6 bases). The CDR3 runs 15 residues. Germline CDR1 and CDR2: MDHEN and SYDVKM. V was trimmed by 5 bases and J by 1 base, leaving 14 bases between them. In DNA form, the CDR3 reads TGTGCCAGCAGTCCGTCGGGGGCGGGGAACACTGAAGCTTTCTTT. It specifies CASSPSGAGNTEAFF. The entire variable domain, with the rest obtained from reference TRBV28 and TRBJ1-1, is as follows: DVKVTQSSRYLVKRTGEKVFLECVQDMDHENMFWYRQDPGLGLRLIYFSYDVKMKEKGDIPEGYSVSREKKERFSLILESASTNQTSMYLCASSPSGAGNTEAFFGQGTRLTVV.

The chain recombines TRBV24-1 with TRBJ2-3; TRBD2 agrees at 10 bases. Germline loops: CDR1 KGHDR, CDR2 SFDVKD. The CDR3 consists of 15 residues. Trimming took 7 bases from V and 2 from J; bases not matched to a gene: 5. The CDR3 DNA follows: TGTGCCACCAGCCGGACTAGCGGTTCCACAGATACGCAGTATTTT. Translated, it gives CATSRTSGSTDTQYF.

This clonotype was recorded many times. The chain employs TRBV7-9 and TRBJ2-3; D gene uncertain. Germline V gene sequence: CDR1 SEHNR, CDR2 FQNEAQ (reference sequence). This CDR3 is built from 17 residues. V was shortened by 2 bases and J by 4 bases, with 19 bases between the two germline ends. The CDR3 reads CASSLPSVGPEPDTQYF. The CDR3 DNA follows: TGTGCCAGCAGCTTACCGTCCGTCGGTCCCGAGCCAGATACGCAGTATTTT.

The sample holds many counts of this clonotype. The chain couples TRBV12-3 or TRBV12-4 to TRBJ1-6; a possible D gene is TRBD1 (5 bases). CDR3 length: 15 amino acids. V was shortened by 2 bases and J by 13 bases, with 18 bases between the two germline ends. The DNA for the CDR3 is TGTGCCAGCAGTTTATTCCGACAGAGTCCCACTCCCCTCCACTTT. Its protein is CASSLFRQSPTPLHF.

V and J are TRBV27 and TRBJ2-7, with D unresolved. The CDR3 loop spans 13 amino acids. Germline-derived CDR1 and CDR2 are MNHEY and SMNVEV (reference sequence). Trimming left V 2 bases short and J 2 bases short, with 7 bases between. The CDR3 coding sequence is TGTGCCAGCAGTTTAGAGGCCACCTACGAGCAGTACTTC. This translates into CASSLEATYEQYF.

This clonotype was seen ten or more times. The gene calls are TRBV19 and TRBJ2-2, with 7 bases identical to TRBD1. This CDR3 spans 15 amino acids. Germline loops: CDR1 LNHDA, CDR2 SQIVND (reference sequence). V lost 0 bases and J lost 6; bases outside the gene matches: 4. The chain's CDR3 is CASSIEGGRSGELFF. The CDR3 bases are TGTGCCAGTAGTATAGAAGGGGGCCGATCCGGGGAGCTGTTTTTT.

This clonotype showed up just a few times. The rearrangement links TRBV5-1 to TRBJ1-1, with 9 bases fitting TRBD1. The trim removed 7 bases at V and 3 bases at J, leaving 10 bases unmatched. Germline CDR1 and CDR2: SGHRS and YFSETQ. The length of the CDR3 is 15 residues. DNA of the CDR3: TGCGCCAGCGGGGTACAGGGGGCAGGGGACACTGAAGCTTTCTTT. As protein: CASGVQGAGDTEAFF.

This clonotype was seen more than once but under ten times. The gene calls are TRBV29-1 and TRBJ2-7; D may be TRBD1 or TRBD2 (5 bases each). Germline values: CDR1 SQVTM, CDR2 ANQGSEA. Trimming left V 6 bases short and J 1 base short, with 13 bases between. This CDR3 is 13 amino acids long. CDR3 sequence (DNA): TGCAGCGTGCTGGACGGGACGTCCTACGAGCAGTACTTC. This sequence encodes CSVLDGTSYEQYF.

This clonotype was recorded at least ten times. The V call is TRBV6-5, the J call TRBJ2-3, with a possible D match to TRBD2 (6 bases). The CDR3 has 13 amino acids. Trimming took 2 bases from V and 10 from J, leaving 13 bases between them. Germline CDR1 reads MNHEY; CDR2 reads SVGAGI. CDR3 sequence: CASSYGREGAQYF. In DNA form, the CDR3 reads TGTGCCAGCAGTTACGGGCGGGAAGGGGCGCAGTATTTT.

As to this clonotype: Germline is not matched at one junction end, which may reflect a read error. The chain recombines TRBV6-5 with TRBJ2-5, with 13 bases lining up with TRBD2. The germline V gene encodes CDR1 MNHEY and CDR2 SVGAGI. The CDR3 sequence is 17 residues long. The CDR3 reads CASGYPPGLAGAETQYF. CDR3 DNA sequence: TGTGCCAGCGGTTACCCACCAGGACTAGCGGGAGCAGAGACCCAGTACTTC.

This clonotype has ten or more counts. This sequence joins TRBV6-5 and TRBJ1-5; 8 bases are shared with TRBD1. Unmatched junction bases numbered 11, after V lost 6 bases and J lost 7 bases. This CDR3 is 15 amino acids long. CDR1 is MNHEY, CDR2 SVGAGI, per germline. The CDR3 sequence is CASRARQGLGQPQHF. DNA for the CDR3: TGTGCCAGCAGGGCTAGACAGGGGTTGGGGCAGCCCCAGCATTTT.

This clonotype was found many times. This rearrangement joins TRBV4-1 to TRBJ1-5, with D unresolved. The V end was cut by 0 bases, the J end by 4 bases, with 10 bases between. CDR1 is MGHRA and CDR2 is YSYEKL in the germline V gene. The CDR3 loop spans 15 amino acids. The CDR3 sequence: CASSQDRTGNQPQHF. The CDR3 nucleotides are TGCGCCAGCAGCCAAGACCGGACGGGAAATCAGCCCCAGCATTTT.

The chain is built from TRBV13 and TRBJ1-1; tentative D call: TRBD1 (6 bases). V lost 4 bases and J lost 4, with 19 bases in between. This CDR3 contains 16 residues. Germline V gene lookup returns CDR1 PRHDT and CDR2 FYEKMQ (reference sequence). In nucleotides, the CDR3 is TGTGCCAGCAGCTGGGCCCCGGGGGGGGGCGTCACTGAAGCTTTCTTT. It specifies CASSWAPGGGVTEAFF.

This chain joins TRBV20-1 and TRBJ2-7, with 11 bases lining up with TRBD2. The J segment lost 0 bases and the V segment lost 5 bases, leaving 6 bases of the junction unmatched. The germline V gene has CDR1 DFQATT and CDR2 SNEGSKA (reference sequence). This CDR3 is built from 15 residues. CDR3 region: CSAADSGRASYEQYF. CDR3 nucleotides: TGCAGTGCTGCGGATAGCGGGAGGGCCTCCTACGAGCAGTACTTC.

The V call is TRBV7-6, the J call TRBJ2-4; D is perhaps TRBD1 (5 bases). The germline gives CDR1 SGHVS, CDR2 FNYEAQ. The CDR3 length is 16 residues. V was clipped by 5 bases and J by 0 bases, with 14 bases between them. For the CDR3, the DNA is TGTGCCAGCAGCCCGATAAAGGGGCTAGCCAAAAACATTCAGTACTTC. Encoded protein: CASSPIKGLAKNIQYF.

This clonotype was seen only a few times. The genes are TRBV6-5 and TRBJ1-4, with D unclear. Trimming took 11 bases from V and 0 from J, leaving 13 bases between them. The CDR3 consists of 14 residues. The germline V gene encodes CDR1 MNHEY and CDR2 SVGAGI. CDR3 nucleotide sequence: TGTGCCTCCAAGGAGGGCCCAACTAATGAAAAACTGTTTTTT. Its translation is CASKEGPTNEKLFF.

Many counts were recorded for this clonotype. This chain connects TRBV6-2 or TRBV6-3 to TRBJ2-7; tentative D call: TRBD1 (6 bases). The CDR3 totals 13 residues. Trimming left V 8 bases short and J 7 bases short, with 18 bases between. Per germline, CDR1 MNHEY and CDR2 SVGEGT. The CDR3 sequence: CASLRQGRGEQYF. CDR3 DNA sequence: TGTGCCAGCCTTCGGCAGGGAAGGGGGGAGCAGTACTTC.